This T cell receptor (beta chain) is from a study of blood T cell repertoires in COVID-19. The CDR3 length is 17 residues. Per germline, CDR1 MDHEN and CDR2 SYDVKM. The V segment lost 4 bases and the J segment 5 bases; nucleotides outside the gene matches: 15. The data were produced by immunoSEQ multiplex PCR, yet TCRdb's version contains in-frame clones alone and is incomplete. The top ten hold roughly 9.1% of the sample, which has about 180,000 clones, about 81% seen once. The sample comprised peripheral blood. The source is a woman in her 70s with acute or convalescent COVID-19. The chain links TRBV28 to TRBJ1-2, with 8 nucleotides matching TRBD1. CDR3 region: CASSYLPLRGLGYGYTF. CDR3 bases: TGTGCCAGCAGTTATCTCCCCCTCAGGGGGCTCGGGTATGGCTACACCTTC.